This paragraph reports one T cell receptor (beta chain). This CDR3 region has 16 residues. Germline V lookup: CDR1 SGHTS, CDR2 YDEGEE. V lost 3 bases and J lost 1, with 14 bases in between. The entry originates in a study of control samples from healthy donors and cancer patients. TCRdb's table, derived via immunoSEQ multiplex PCR, lists solely in-frame clones and lacks some. The data hold about 140,000 clones, with roughly 90% observed a single time. The sample consisted of blood. The origin of this receptor is a man between 25 and 39 years old in good health. The chain combines TRBV5-8 with TRBJ1-5; D is perhaps TRBD1 (6 bases). The CDR3: CASSSYMGHSNQPQHF. The CDR3 DNA reads as TGTGCCAGCAGCTCTTACATGGGACACAGCAATCAGCCCCAGCATTTT.